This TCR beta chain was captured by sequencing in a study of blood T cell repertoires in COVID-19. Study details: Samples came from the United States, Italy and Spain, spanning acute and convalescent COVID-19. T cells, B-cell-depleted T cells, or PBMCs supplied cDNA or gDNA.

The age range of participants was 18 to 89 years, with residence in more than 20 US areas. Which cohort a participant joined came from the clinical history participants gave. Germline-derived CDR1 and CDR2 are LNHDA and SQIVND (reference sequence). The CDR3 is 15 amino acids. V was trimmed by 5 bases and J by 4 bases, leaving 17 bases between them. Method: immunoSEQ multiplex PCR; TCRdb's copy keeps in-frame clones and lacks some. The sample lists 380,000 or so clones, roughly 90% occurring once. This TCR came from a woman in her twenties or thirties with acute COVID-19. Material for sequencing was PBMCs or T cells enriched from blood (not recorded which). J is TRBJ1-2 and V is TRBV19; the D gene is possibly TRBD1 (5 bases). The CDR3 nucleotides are TGTGCCAGTAGTGGGAGGGGTTACTTTCTCTATGGCTACACCTTC. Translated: CASSGRGYFLYGYTF.